This paragraph covers one T cell receptor (beta chain) sequence. The antigen is not known. Trimming took 4 bases from V and 8 from J, leaving 11 bases between them. Germline V lookup: CDR1 SGHVS, CDR2 FQNEAQ. This CDR3 has 12 amino acids. This sample stems from a study of shared clonotypes between healthy human individuals. In the study overall: Each donor's CD4 naive and CD4 memory cells filled three plates apiece, CD8 naive two, and CD8 memory one. Study-level results: The study found about 4.6% of naive CD4 clonotypes shared across a few donors. Estimated richness was generally greater in naive than memory subsets.

Libraries were prepared by immunoSEQ multiplex PCR; TCRdb keeps only in-frame clonotypes and omits some of them. This table holds roughly 530,000 clones, about 96% found once. Sequenced input: naive CD4+ T cells sorted from blood. Subset indicated: CD45RA+ positively selected. The V gene is TRBV7-8, the J gene TRBJ1-2; D is undetermined. This receptor was identified in a woman aged 25 to 39 in good health. The CDR3 sequence is CASSSPLSGYTF. CDR3 nucleotides: TGTGCCAGCAGCTCCCCTCTCTCGGGCTACACCTTC.